These 21 T cell receptor beta chains came from one sample sequenced in a study of blood T cell repertoires in COVID-19. Generated by immunoSEQ multiplex PCR, the TCRdb table keeps only in-frame clones and is missing some. The sample has about 180,000 clones, 88% seen once; the top ten hold roughly 10%. Sequences were obtained from PBMCs or T cells enriched from blood (not recorded which). Receptors were obtained from a woman aged 18-29 years who had recovered from COVID-19.

The chain links TRBV28 to TRBJ1-4, with 7 bases aligning to TRBD1. V shed 4 bases and J 9 bases; nucleotides not matched to a gene: 11. The length of the CDR3 is 15 residues. In germline, CDR1 is MDHEN, CDR2 SYDVKM. The CDR3 DNA sequence: TGTGCCAGCAGTTATGAGACAGGGAAAGGGCAAAAACTGTTTTTT. This sequence encodes CASSYETGKGQKLFF.

The chain joins TRBV4-1 to TRBJ2-1, with TRBD2 matching 14 bases. The CDR3 runs to 17 residues. The junction had 6 bases not matched to a gene; V was cut back by 3 bases and J by 5 bases. Germline CDR1 MGHRA, CDR2 YSYEKL. In DNA, the CDR3 is TGCGCCAGCAGCCACCGGACTAGCGGGGGGTCCGACAATGAGCAGTTCTTC. It is translated as CASSHRTSGGSDNEQFF.

V gene TRBV6-5 combines with J gene TRBJ1-2; 8 nucleotides agree with TRBD1. Unmatched junction bases numbered 1, after V lost 5 bases and J lost 2 bases. This CDR3 contains 13 residues. CDR1 MNHEY and CDR2 SVGAGI come from the germline V gene. The CDR3 sequence is CASSRQGNYGYTF. The CDR3 DNA reads as TGTGCCAGCAGTCGACAGGGGAACTATGGCTACACCTTC.

V and J are TRBV19 and TRBJ2-2, with no clear D. This CDR3 comprises 14 residues. The ends were cut back, 1 base at V and 0 bases at J, with 3 bases in the middle. Germline V lookup: CDR1 LNHDA, CDR2 SQIVND (reference sequence). For the CDR3, the DNA is TGTGCCAGTAGTATAGCGGCGAACACCGGGGAGCTGTTTTTT. This codes for CASSIAANTGELFF.

This rearrangement joins TRBV15 to TRBJ2-5; 12 positions match TRBD2. CDR1 is LNHNV and CDR2 is YYDKDF in the germline V gene (reference sequence). J gave up 4 bases and V 0 bases, and 6 bases lay outside the gene matches. The CDR3 is 17 amino acids. The CDR3 sequence: CATSRDLGLAGRETQYF. The CDR3 region has the DNA TGTGCCACCAGCAGAGATCTGGGACTAGCGGGCCGAGAGACCCAGTACTTC.

This clone was seen once. The rearrangement joins TRBV5-1 to TRBJ2-2, with 13 bases fitting TRBD2. CDR3 length: 18 amino acids. Germline CDR1 SGHRS, CDR2 YFSETQ. The ends lost 4 bases at V and 2 bases at J; junction bases unmatched: 8. The CDR3: CASSTWTSGGFNTGELFF. DNA for the CDR3: TGCGCCAGCAGCACCTGGACTAGCGGGGGTTTTAACACCGGGGAGCTGTTTTTT.

This chain uses TRBV2 with TRBJ1-4, with 9 positions matching TRBD1. V shed 8 bases and J 6 bases; nucleotides not matched to a gene: 7. Germline CDR1 reads SNHLY; CDR2 reads FYNNEI. This CDR3 has 14 amino acids. CDR3 residues: CASRRQGGDEKLFF. DNA for the CDR3: TGTGCCAGCCGGAGACAGGGGGGGGATGAAAAACTGTTTTTT.

The chain joins TRBV6-5 to TRBJ1-5; 7 bases agree with TRBD1. The ends lost 6 bases at V and 5 bases at J; junction bases unmatched: 7. The CDR3 is 14 residues long. From germline, CDR1 is MNHEY and CDR2 SVGAGI. In DNA form, the CDR3 reads TGTGCCAGCAGAACAAAGGGACAGTATCAGCCCCAGCATTTT. Translation gives CASRTKGQYQPQHF.

This sequence joins TRBV15 and TRBJ2-1; D possibly corresponds to TRBD2 (5 bases). Trimming pared 6 bases from V and 0 bases from J, leaving 12 bases between. Germline V gene lookup returns CDR1 LNHNV and CDR2 YYDKDF (reference sequence). The CDR3 extends over 15 amino acids. Here the CDR3 DNA reads TGTGCCACCAGTATAGGAGGCCCCTCCTACAATGAGCAGTTCTTC. Translated: CATSIGGPSYNEQFF.

The table lists this clone with a count of one. The chain employs TRBV28 and TRBJ1-2; D is undetermined. Trimming stripped 7 bases from V and 4 bases from J, with 19 bases between. From germline, CDR1 is MDHEN and CDR2 SYDVKM. CDR3 length: 15 residues. Written as DNA, the CDR3 is TGTGCCAGCATACCAGCGATAAGGCAGTCCTATGGCTACACCTTC. Its translation: CASIPAIRQSYGYTF.

The chain uses TRBV24-1 and TRBJ1-5; tentatively, D is TRBD1 (5 bases). This CDR3 spans 13 amino acids. Germline V gene sequence: CDR1 KGHDR, CDR2 SFDVKD. Deletions cut 4 bases from V and 6 bases from J, with 9 bases between. CDR3 bases: TGTGCCACCAGTGACAGGGCCCTTCAGCCCCAGCATTTT. It encodes CATSDRALQPQHF.

The V and J genes are TRBV4-1 and TRBJ1-4; 7 nucleotides line up with TRBD1. The CDR3 has 17 amino acids. Germline CDR1 is MGHRA and CDR2 is YSYEKL. V trimming: 0 bases; J trimming: 7 bases; junction bases outside the gene matches: 11. CDR3 loop: CASSQESWSQGREKLFF. CDR3 nucleotides: TGCGCCAGCAGCCAAGAATCATGGTCACAGGGGCGTGAAAAACTGTTTTTT.

The rearrangement joins TRBV5-1 to TRBJ1-1, with D hard to call. V gave up 2 bases and J gave up 1 base, with 15 bases separating them. Germline assignment: CDR1 SGHRS and CDR2 YFSETQ. The CDR3 extends over 16 amino acids. The CDR3 loop is CASSFAILSGNTEAFF. The CDR3 DNA reads as TGCGCCAGCAGCTTTGCCATTTTATCCGGGAACACTGAAGCTTTCTTT.

The chain recombines TRBV20-1 with TRBJ1-2; D call uncertain. CDR3 length: 11 residues. The V end was cut by 2 bases, the J end by 4 bases, with 5 bases between. Germline CDR1 and CDR2: DFQATT and SNEGSKA (reference sequence). The CDR3 spells CSARRAYGYTF. CDR3 sequence (DNA): TGCAGTGCTAGACGAGCCTATGGCTACACCTTC.

The V and J genes are TRBV6-5 and TRBJ1-5; no clear D gene. The CDR3 runs 14 residues. Trimming left V 7 bases short and J 0 bases short, with 10 bases between. Germline V gene sequence: CDR1 MNHEY, CDR2 SVGAGI. The CDR3 sequence is CASNEGYSNQPQHF. The CDR3 nucleotides are TGTGCCAGCAACGAGGGTTATAGCAATCAGCCCCAGCATTTT.

The chain combines TRBV28 with TRBJ1-4; TRBD1 aligns across 8 bases. The J segment lost 7 bases and the V segment lost 6 bases, leaving 7 bases of the junction unmatched. The CDR3 consists of 14 residues. From germline, CDR1 is MDHEN and CDR2 SYDVKM. The CDR3 bases are TGTGCCAGCAGGCGCCGGGACAGGTTTGAAAAACTGTTTTTT. Protein sequence: CASRRRDRFEKLFF.

This sequence joins TRBV14 and TRBJ2-5; D might be TRBD2 (6 bases). V was trimmed by 1 base and J by 5 bases, leaving 17 bases between them. Germline V gene lookup returns CDR1 SGHDN and CDR2 FVKESK. This CDR3 contains 16 residues. CDR3 residues: CASSQALAGTGETQYF. CDR3 in DNA: TGTGCCAGCAGCCAAGCTTTAGCAGGGACTGGGGAGACCCAGTACTTC.

The V gene is TRBV28, the J gene TRBJ2-7; 8 positions agree with TRBD1. V was clipped by 10 bases and J by 3 bases; unmatched bases: 5. This CDR3 is built from 12 residues. Germline V gene sequence: CDR1 MDHEN, CDR2 SYDVKM. The CDR3 DNA reads TGTGCCACAAGGACAGGGAACTACGAGCAGTACTTC. It translates to CATRTGNYEQYF.

This clone appeared once. The chain links TRBV29-1 to TRBJ2-7, with 8 bases matching TRBD1. The ends lost 4 bases at V and 7 bases at J; junction bases unmatched: 9. This CDR3 is 13 amino acids long. Per the germline V gene, CDR1 is SQVTM and CDR2 is ANQGSEA. DNA for the CDR3: TGCAGCGTTGGGGTCCAGGGGGCTGGTGAGCAGTACTTC. Its protein product is CSVGVQGAGEQYF.

The chain carries TRBV10-2 and TRBJ1-5; TRBD1 matches 8 bases. The CDR3 sequence is 14 residues long. Unmatched junction bases numbered 9, after V lost 9 bases and J lost 5 bases. Germline loops: CDR1 WSHSY, CDR2 SAAADI. CDR3 sequence (DNA): TGCGCCAGTAAACAGGGGGTTGGAGATCAGCCCCAGCATTTT. Residues: CASKQGVGDQPQHF.

The chain carries TRBV5-1 and TRBJ1-1, with D possibly TRBD1 on 5 matching bases. V was trimmed by 4 bases and J by 1 base, leaving 11 bases between them. This CDR3 spans 14 amino acids. Germline CDR1 reads SGHRS; CDR2 reads YFSETQ. The CDR3 loop is CASSLPTGNTEAFF. DNA for the CDR3: TGCGCCAGCAGCCTACCAACAGGGAACACTGAAGCTTTCTTT. Full variable domain (outside the CDR3, taken from reference TRBV5-1 and TRBJ1-1): KAGVTQTPRYLIKTRGQQVTLSCSPISGHRSVSWYQQTPGQGLQFLFEYFSETQRNKGNFPGRFSGRQFSNSRSEMNVSTLELGDSALYLCASSLPTGNTEAFFGQGTRLTVV.